This T cell receptor (beta chain) is from a study of cytomegalovirus exposure and HLA in healthy donors (dated by TCRdb to 2016 to 2017). Broadly, across the study: An earlier analysis of 587 of the donors reported about 300 Gb of sequence data and 90 million to 120 million unique TCR beta sequences obtained from approximately 180 million T cells. Four or five DR-DQ haplotypes were handled as single units for association and clustering, since linkage in the cohort was strong. HLA typing covered class I and class II loci at four-digit resolution. The study combined high-throughput TCR immunosequencing, statistical association of individual TCRs with disease status, and machine learning to predict cytomegalovirus infection status. The study aimed to test whether cataloging public T cell receptors could reveal signatures of past pathogen exposure. An early release that covered about 600 HLA-typed donors contained approximately 290 gigabases of sequencing data and tens of millions of unique TCR sequences. Of the roughly 400 genotyped donors, 65% to 90% fell in the genetic ancestry cluster associated with self-reported Caucasian donors. The later analysis used no new phenotypic data to find candidate immune exposures, relying instead on TCR beta sequences and their occurrence across donors. An earlier analysis of roughly 580 of the donors used high-throughput TCR beta sequencing to judge whether each TCR beta V gene segment behaved as functional or pseudogenic. Alongside the repertoire data, information on donor age, sex, ethnicity and CMV serostatus was compiled. Typing coverage differed by locus: A, B, C, DRB1 and DQB1 were typed in roughly 620-630 donors, DQA1 in about 510, DPA1 in around 600, and DPB1 in around 440. In a later genetic analysis, genome-wide SNP genotypes for about 65% of the roughly 700 donors were used, and that subset was treated as a discovery cohort. A later analysis re-examined previously published TCR beta repertoires from about 670 donors and added high-resolution HLA genotyping to investigate patterns of TCR occurrence. Every repertoire in the discovery cohort had been generated on one and the same sequencing platform. Across 300 to 400 genotyped donors of the cohort, an average of about 240,000 unique TCR beta nucleotide sequences per donor were sequenced, and approximately 19% of those sequences were non-productive. The T cell repertoires of 700 or so subjects were profiled by immunosequencing and related to cytomegalovirus serostatus. In addition to the first cohort of several hundred subjects, a separate validation cohort of 120 different subjects was used.

This clone was found once. Its specific antigen is unknown. Base qualities were left out, and no much larger clone turns up one base away. The study at large found these results: Assigning TCR associations to individual alleles was difficult when HLA alleles, especially DR and DQ, strongly co-occurred. According to a later analysis, parvovirus B19, influenza, CMV and Epstein-Barr virus appeared linked to several top co-occurrence clusters. Compared with equally common non-associated chains, HLA-associated TCR beta chains in a later analysis were more clonally expanded and had lower generation probabilities. A cluster of highly shared sequence variants was judged likely to be a technical artifact of the sequencing pipeline. In vitro tests confirmed that a few of the cytomegalovirus-associated TCR beta chains recognize cytomegalovirus antigens. About 17 rarely observed V segments, including chromosome 9 orphons, were excluded from the earlier analysis of some 590 of the donors because counts were too low. In a later analysis, the rate of TCR association differed among HLA loci, with DRB1 alleles having the most associated TCRs and HLA-C alleles having the fewest. Because the 87-base-pair reads could not distinguish some IMGT-functional V segments, including TRBV6-2 and TRBV6-3, those segments were excluded. In this cohort, only TCR beta chains were sequenced, and detectable features were limited by the absence of alpha or paired-chain data. In an earlier analysis of 587 of the donors, most TCR beta V segments appeared in productive rearrangements about 87% or about 30% of the time, broadly matching IMGT annotations. The only immune exposure information available for the cohort was CMV serostatus. While some public TCRs were present in many individuals, most TCR sequences turned up only very rarely across donors. The presence/absence analyses assumed that sequencing depth was roughly uniform across donors, and that assumption may not be true. The study gave a list of under 200 TCR beta chains associated with cytomegalovirus. A further reported finding was that TCR beta sequences accurately predicted the HLA-A and HLA-B alleles for most subjects in the first cohort. In a later analysis, 15,000 to 20,000 TCR beta sequences were associated with specific HLA alleles at a false discovery rate of 0.05. Cytomegalovirus status was reported to be diagnosed by the classifier with high specificity and sensitivity in both the original and validation cohorts. It was suggested by the authors that the approach could potentially be generalized to other disease states and immunological phenotypes. Because HLA typing was missing for some donors at each locus, association tests included only the typed subset. A later genetic analysis reported fewer N-insertions in productive TCRs among donors in an Asian-associated ancestry cluster than the roughly 700-donor mean. In a later analysis, most CMV-associated TCR beta chains were found to appear HLA-restricted, with HLA associations seemingly driven largely by CMV exposure. V-gene and J-gene trimming of TCR beta chains was associated with a missense DCLRE1C variant in a later genetic analysis, and the association was replicated in an independent cohort. Correlated functional status among segregating V segments might reflect linkage disequilibrium, but an unknown experimental factor could not be ruled out.

Library construction relied on the immunoSEQ multiplex PCR assay. For the multiplex PCR, a mixture combining 60 forward primers for TCR Vbeta segments and 13 reverse primers for TCR Jbeta segments was used. The CDR3 region of rearranged TCR beta genes was amplified from genomic DNA with a multiplex PCR assay. Amplified TCR beta libraries were sequenced as 87-base-pair reads on the Illumina HiSeq System. In the authors' own workflow: A later analysis tallied around 80 million unique TCR beta chains across the 660 or so repertoires, and about 10 million of those chains were shared by two or more donors. Raw reads were error-corrected and collapsed into unique sequences by a nearest-neighbor algorithm in which closely related sequences were merged to remove PCR and sequencing errors. CDR3 sequences were aligned to IMGT reference sequences to assign V, D and J gene segments. Each retained sequence needed at least a six-nucleotide match to both a V gene segment and a J gene segment. Rearrangements were classified as productive when the CDR3 lacked stop codons and remained in frame with V and J, and all other rearrangements were classified as non-productive. CDR3 was defined according to IMGT convention as the region running from the second conserved V-encoded cysteine to the conserved J-encoded phenylalanine. In an earlier analysis of approximately 590 of the donors, sequences lacking an unambiguous match to a single V gene segment were excluded. An earlier analysis of around 600 of the donors classified V segments as functional when productive rearrangements were above 56.7% and as segregating when the standard deviation between donors was above 5%. To diagnose cytomegalovirus status from the catalog of TCR beta chain sequences, a statistical classification framework was built. A later analysis assigned V and J genes by comparing TCR nucleotide sequences with IMGT/GENE-DB human TR gene sequences. The TCRdist pipeline was used in a later analysis to assign CDR3 sequences and most-parsimonious VDJ recombination scenarios. In a later analysis, each TCR beta chain was defined by its CDR3 amino acid sequence together with its V-gene family, and reads lacking a unique V-gene family were excluded. To address suspected cross-contamination and a sequencing artifact, a later analysis removed around 590 highly shared, low-generation-probability nucleotide sequences. A later analysis calculated a clonal expansion index for each public chain from normalized within-repertoire ranks of inferred template counts. In a later analysis, generation probabilities were computed with a VDJ recombination model fitted to out-of-frame rearrangements, and the resulting probabilities were checked against IGoR. Hypergeometric tests were used in a later analysis to score TCR-TCR, TCR-HLA and TCR-CMV co-occurrence, with a repertoire-size bias correction applied to the TCR pairs. A later analysis estimated false discovery rates by permuting HLA or CMV assignments 20 times. In a later analysis, co-occurring TCRs were grouped using DBSCAN, with TCRdist sequence similarity added in when clustering inside HLA-allele-positive subsets. For co-occurrence clustering, repertoires with fewer than 30,000 or more than 120,000 public chains were excluded, along with about five repertoires with anomalous nucleotide sharing. This immuneACCESS table, as held by TCRdb, lists in-frame sequences with V and J called but not all clones. Of the missing ones, under half trace to an unresolved V gene in checked studies; the others have no known cause. That table furnishes V, J and clone size, whereas the DNA furnished D and trimming. The sample table lists 150,000 to 200,000 clones, roughly 65% of them with a count of one. Jointly, the top ten make up 4% to 5.5% of the sample.

CDR1 and CDR2 (LGHNA, YNFKEQ) derive from the germline V gene. From cysteine to phenylalanine, the CDR3 is 12 amino acids long. Here the CDR3 DNA is all that survives: 36 bases in frame from base 1. V loses 1 base, J loses 13 bases, and the germline ends lie 13 bases apart. The cohort was made up of under 800 healthy bone marrow donors. All cohort members were sampled while nominally healthy, although unrecorded immune exposures were likely present. The donor was CMV seropositive and was included in the group of 250 to 350 seropositive cohort members. A peripheral blood sample was provided by each donor, and peripheral blood mononuclear cells were used for TCR beta sequencing. Genomic DNA extraction from the blood cell samples was performed with the Qiagen DNeasy Blood Extraction Kit.

The receptor chain draws on TRBV4-2 and TRBJ1-2; a tentative D call is TRBD1 (5 bases match). This clonotype was obtained from a woman younger than 35 in good health and CMV-seropositive. Material for sequencing was PBMCs. The sequenced DNA: TGTGCCAGCAGCCAAGGTCGGGACTACTGCACCTTC. Translated, it reads CASSQGRDYCTF.